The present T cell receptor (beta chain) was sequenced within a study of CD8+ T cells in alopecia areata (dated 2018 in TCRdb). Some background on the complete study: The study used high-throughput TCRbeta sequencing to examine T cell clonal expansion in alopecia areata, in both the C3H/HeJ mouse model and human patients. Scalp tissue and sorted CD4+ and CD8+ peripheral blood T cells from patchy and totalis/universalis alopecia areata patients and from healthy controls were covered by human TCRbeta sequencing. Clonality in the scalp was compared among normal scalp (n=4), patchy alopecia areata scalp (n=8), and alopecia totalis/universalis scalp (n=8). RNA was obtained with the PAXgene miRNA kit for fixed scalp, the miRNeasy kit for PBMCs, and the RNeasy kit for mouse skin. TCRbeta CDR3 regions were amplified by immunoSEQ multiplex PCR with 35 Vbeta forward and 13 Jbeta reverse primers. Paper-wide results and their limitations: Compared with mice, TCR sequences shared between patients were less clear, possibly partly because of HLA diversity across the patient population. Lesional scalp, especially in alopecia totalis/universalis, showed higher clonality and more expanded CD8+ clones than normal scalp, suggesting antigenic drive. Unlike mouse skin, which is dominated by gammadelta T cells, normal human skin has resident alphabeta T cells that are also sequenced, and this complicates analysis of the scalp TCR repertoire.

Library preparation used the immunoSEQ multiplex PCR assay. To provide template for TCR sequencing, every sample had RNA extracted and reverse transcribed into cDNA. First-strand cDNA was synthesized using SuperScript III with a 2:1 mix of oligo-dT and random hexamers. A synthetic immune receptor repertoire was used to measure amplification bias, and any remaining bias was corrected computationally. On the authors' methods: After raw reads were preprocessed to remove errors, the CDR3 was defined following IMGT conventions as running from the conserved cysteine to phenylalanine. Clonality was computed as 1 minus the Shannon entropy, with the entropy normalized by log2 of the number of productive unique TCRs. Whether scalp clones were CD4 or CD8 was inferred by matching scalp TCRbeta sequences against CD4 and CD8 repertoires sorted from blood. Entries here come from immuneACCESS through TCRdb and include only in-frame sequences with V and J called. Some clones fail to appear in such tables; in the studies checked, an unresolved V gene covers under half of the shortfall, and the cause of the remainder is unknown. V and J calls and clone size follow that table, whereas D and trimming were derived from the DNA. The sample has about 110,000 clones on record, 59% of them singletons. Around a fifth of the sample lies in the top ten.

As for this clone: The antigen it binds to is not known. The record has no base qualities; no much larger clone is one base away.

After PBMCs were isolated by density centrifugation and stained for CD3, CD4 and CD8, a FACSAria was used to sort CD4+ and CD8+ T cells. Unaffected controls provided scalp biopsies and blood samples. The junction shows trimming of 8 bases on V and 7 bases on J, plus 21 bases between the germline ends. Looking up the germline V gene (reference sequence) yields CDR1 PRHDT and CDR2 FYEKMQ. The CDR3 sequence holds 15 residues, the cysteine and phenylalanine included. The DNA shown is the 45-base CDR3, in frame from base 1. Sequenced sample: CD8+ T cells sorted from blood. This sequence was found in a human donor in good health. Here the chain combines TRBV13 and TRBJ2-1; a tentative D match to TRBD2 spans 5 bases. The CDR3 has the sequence CASEPRTALGNEQFF. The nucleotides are TGTGCCAGCGAGCCGAGGACTGCCTTAGGGAATGAGCAGTTCTTC.